The present TCR beta chain was sequenced within a study of blood T cell repertoires in COVID-19. Overall study: Acute-phase and convalescent COVID-19 samples originated in the United States, Italy and Spain. The cDNA or gDNA used as material had been derived from T cells, B-cell-depleted T cells, or PBMCs.

This CDR3 contains 13 residues. Germline assignment: CDR1 LGHDT and CDR2 YNNKEL (reference sequence). V gave up 1 base and J gave up 6 bases, with 9 bases separating them. Study processing details: Researchers report that nucleated cell counts were estimated from reference gene primer amplification. The table came from immunoSEQ multiplex PCR; TCRdb's copy has only in-frame clones and leaves some out. V, J and clone size were drawn from that table, and D and trimming were deduced from the DNA. The repertoire consists of fewer than 200,000 clones, with nearly 90% occurring once and the leading ten covering around a fifth.

This sequence joins TRBV3-1 (or the pseudogene TRBV3-2) and TRBJ1-2, with D unclear. The receptor's source is a man between 60 and 75 years old with active or convalescent COVID-19. The sequenced material came from peripheral blood. CDR3 region: CASSQVREDGYTF. CDR3 DNA sequence: TGTGCCAGCAGCCAAGTTCGGGAGGATGGCTACACCTTC.